This T cell receptor beta chain was captured by sequencing in a study of CD8+CD57+ T cells in acquired aplastic anemia. Study background: Roughly 3.1 ug was the average amount of DNA from sorted CD4+ and CD8+ cells.

Study-level findings and limits: Between patients and controls, CD8+ Simpson's diversity did not vary significantly. Roughly 30 CD8+ CDR3 sequences occurred in both the patients and the controls.

Genomic DNA, serving as template, underwent TCR beta VDJ and CDR3 profiling. From the reads, TCRdb called clonotypes with MiXCR, one entry per CDR3 protein. The table has some 150,000 distinct CDR3 sequences, over 70% seen once. Turning to this clonotype: The target antigen is unknown.

Losses at the gene ends were 3 bases for V and 7 bases for J; bases not matched to a gene: 7. Germline V lookup: CDR1 DFQATT, CDR2 SNEGSKA (reference sequence). This CDR3 comprises 15 residues. Patients sequenced had flow cytometry evidence of CD8+CD57+ cell expansion. No therapy had been given to the patients at the time of blood sampling. The chain joins TRBV20-1 to TRBJ2-2; 11 bases are shared with TRBD2. The receptor comes from a human donor with aplastic anemia. Sequenced material: sorted CD4+, CD8+, or CD8+CD57+ T cells (not recorded which) from PBMCs. This chain's CDR3 is CSASARLAGSGELFF. CDR3 in DNA: TGCAGTGCTAGCGCCCGACTAGCGGGGAGCGGGGAGCTGTTTTTT.